Below are 18 T cell receptor beta chains sequenced from a single sample in a study of Graves' ophthalmopathy and Graves' hyperthyroidism. The sequenced template was RNA, covering the TCR beta CDR3 region. First-round RT-PCR employed HTBI primers, with a second-round multiplex PCR after it. TCRdb independently ran MiXCR on the multiplex PCR reads; one entry per CDR3 protein. The table shows hundreds of thousands of distinct CDR3 sequences, with about 20% occurring only once. Sequencing input: peripheral blood. These TCRs come from a woman between 18 and 29 years old with stable Graves' hyperthyroidism. Some clones in this sample may be carry-over from other donors' samples.

The chain has TRBV2 and TRBJ2-1, with D perhaps matching TRBD1 (5 bases). The V end was cut by 7 bases, the J end by 4 bases, with 11 bases between. Germline assignment: CDR1 SNHLY and CDR2 FYNNEI. CDR3 length: 13 residues. In DNA form, the CDR3 reads TGTGCCAGCATCTCGAGACAGTACAATGAGCAGTTCTTC. It is translated as CASISRQYNEQFF.

This chain connects TRBV6-2 or TRBV6-3 to TRBJ2-2; tentatively, D is TRBD1 (5 bases). Germline values: CDR1 MNHEY, CDR2 SVGEGT. V gave up 2 bases and J gave up 1 base, with 14 bases separating them. The CDR3 spans 17 residues. CDR3 coding DNA: TGTGCCAGCAGTTACAGATCCCCAGGGTTGAACACCGGGGAGCTGTTTTTT. It translates to CASSYRSPGLNTGELFF.

In this sample, this clonotype turned up many times. The chain combines TRBV11-2 with TRBJ2-2; D gene ambiguous. The germline gives CDR1 SGHAT, CDR2 FQNNGV. Trimming took 5 bases from V and 0 from J, leaving 10 bases between them. This CDR3 region has 15 residues. CDR3 DNA sequence: TGTGCCAGCAGCCGTGGTGCAGCGAACACCGGGGAGCTGTTTTTT. This sequence encodes CASSRGAANTGELFF.

This clonotype was seen many times. V usage is TRBV12-3 or TRBV12-4 and J usage is TRBJ2-7; D is tentatively TRBD1 or TRBD2 (5 bases each). This CDR3 contains 14 residues. Trimming shortened V by 3 bases and J by 3 bases, and 12 bases separated the two germline ends. This chain's CDR3 is CASSFEGRFYEQYF. Written as DNA, the CDR3 is TGTGCCAGCAGTTTCGAGGGGCGCTTCTACGAGCAGTACTTC.

This clonotype was counted between two and nine times. The chain is built from TRBV18 and TRBJ2-7; 9 bases match TRBD1. With 0 bases clipped from V and 2 bases from J, the junction kept 5 bases outside the gene matches. The CDR3 runs to 16 residues. Germline CDR1 and CDR2: KGHSH and LQKENI. The CDR3 protein is CASSPPNRGPPYEQYF. CDR3 DNA: TGTGCCAGCTCACCACCGAACAGGGGGCCCCCCTACGAGCAGTACTTC.

This clonotype occurred a few times. This may come from a read error, since a much larger clone is one base off. This chain joins TRBV7-9 and TRBJ2-5; weak D call: TRBD2 (5 bases). Germline CDR1 is SEHNR and CDR2 is FQNEAQ (reference sequence). Trimming cost V 1 base and J 0 bases, with 12 bases left between them. This CDR3 has 16 amino acids. The CDR3 reads CASSLDASTDQETQYF. The DNA of the CDR3 is TGTGCCAGCAGCTTAGATGCTAGCACGGACCAAGAGACCCAGTACTTC.

This clonotype was counted at least ten times. The V gene is TRBV11-2, the J gene TRBJ2-2; possibly TRBD2 for D (5 bases). V lost 5 bases and J 6 bases, leaving 25 bases between the germline ends. CDR3 length equals 18 residues. Germline V CDR1 and CDR2: SGHAT, FQNNGV. The CDR3 protein is CASSLRSTSGLEAGELFF. The DNA of the CDR3 is TGTGCCAGCAGCCTCCGTTCCACTTCCGGACTCGAGGCCGGGGAGCTGTTTTTT.

At least ten counts were recorded for this clonotype. V is TRBV2 and J is TRBJ1-1, with D hard to call. The CDR3 runs to 11 residues. The germline V gene has CDR1 SNHLY and CDR2 FYNNEI. The V end was cut by 9 bases, the J end by 0 bases, with 5 bases between. Here the CDR3 reads CASTVNTEAFF. CDR3 DNA: TGTGCCAGTACAGTGAACACTGAAGCTTTCTTT. The whole variable domain, filled in from reference TRBV2 and TRBJ1-1, reads EPEVTQTPSHQVTQMGQEVILRCVPISNHLYFYWYRQILGQKVEFLVSFYNNEISEKSEIFDDQFSVERPDGSNFTLKIRSTKLEDSAMYFCASTVNTEAFFGQGTRLTVV.

This clonotype was observed many times. The V gene is TRBV11-1, the J gene TRBJ1-1; 9 bases are a match to TRBD1. CDR1 is SGHAT, CDR2 FQDESV, per germline (reference sequence). With 6 bases clipped from V and 0 bases from J, the junction kept 14 bases outside the gene matches. This CDR3 has 18 residues. The CDR3 bases are TGTGCCAGCAGGCCTACAGGGGGCAAGGGGATAATGAACACTGAAGCTTTCTTT. Translated: CASRPTGGKGIMNTEAFF.

This clonotype was counted ten times or more. The chain joins TRBV7-6 to TRBJ1-5; D uncertain. The CDR3 consists of 14 residues. The V and J ends lost 1 base and 5 bases respectively, with 9 bases between them. The germline CDR1 and CDR2 sequences are SGHVS and FNYEAQ. The DNA for the CDR3 is TGTGCCAGCAGCTTAGTCGGCGGAGATCAGCCCCAGCATTTT. Translation: CASSLVGGDQPQHF.

This clonotype was counted at least ten times. This sequence joins TRBV6-2 or TRBV6-3 and TRBJ2-7, with 11 nucleotides matching TRBD2. V lost 2 bases, J lost 2 bases, and 2 bases stayed unmatched. Germline assignment: CDR1 MNHEY and CDR2 SVGEGT. This CDR3 has 15 residues. CDR3 residues: CASSYPSGGTYEQYF. The CDR3 DNA follows: TGTGCCAGCAGTTACCCTAGCGGGGGGACCTACGAGCAGTACTTC.

This clonotype was observed many times. This chain uses TRBV2 with TRBJ1-5; D uncertain. Germline V lookup: CDR1 SNHLY, CDR2 FYNNEI. V was trimmed by 7 bases and J by 2 bases, leaving 6 bases between them. The CDR3 is 12 amino acids. CDR3 residues: CASNSGNQPQHF. For the CDR3, the DNA is TGTGCCAGCAACAGCGGCAATCAGCCCCAGCATTTT.

This clonotype has at least ten counts. J is TRBJ2-5 and V is TRBV6-2 or TRBV6-3, with D possibly being TRBD1 or TRBD2 (5 bases each). V was clipped by 0 bases and J by 5 bases, with 13 bases between them. CDR1 MNHEY and CDR2 SVGEGT come from the germline V gene. This CDR3 has 15 residues. CDR3 in DNA: TGTGCCAGCAGTTACTCCGGGATCCCAGGGGAGACCCAGTACTTC. This translates into CASSYSGIPGETQYF.

In this sample, this clonotype turned up many times. The V gene is TRBV20-1, the J gene TRBJ1-6, with D unclear. The germline CDR1 and CDR2 sequences are DFQATT and SNEGSKA (reference sequence). Trimming stripped 4 bases from V and 1 base from J, with 8 bases between. The CDR3 has 14 residues. The CDR3 DNA sequence: TGCAGTGCTACCCCGACGTCCTATAATTCACCCCTCCACTTT. This translates into CSATPTSYNSPLHF.

The genes are TRBV4-1 and TRBJ2-5, with 8 bases fitting TRBD2. The ends lost 3 bases at V and 4 bases at J; junction bases unmatched: 7. The CDR3 sequence is 15 residues long. CDR1 is MGHRA, CDR2 YSYEKL, per germline. The CDR3 sequence is CASSHGERESETQYF. DNA for the CDR3: TGCGCCAGCAGCCATGGGGAGCGGGAGTCAGAGACCCAGTACTTC.

This clonotype was found many times. The V and J genes are TRBV30 and TRBJ1-3; D ambiguous. With 2 bases removed from V and 0 bases from J, the gap between germline ends came to 5 bases. This CDR3 spans 13 amino acids. Germline lookup yields CDR1 GTSNPN and CDR2 SVGIG (reference sequence). In DNA, the CDR3 is TGTGCCTGGAGTACGAGCTCTGGAAACACCATATATTTT. Amino acids: CAWSTSSGNTIYF.

This clonotype was picked up a small number of times. The chain joins TRBV30 to TRBJ1-3; perhaps TRBD1 as D (5 bases). The CDR3 length is 18 residues. The ends were cut back, 3 bases at V and 0 bases at J, with 21 bases in the middle. Germline CDR1 and CDR2: GTSNPN and SVGIG (reference sequence). DNA of the CDR3: TGTGCCTGGAGCCATATGCCCGGGGCGCTATACTCTGGAAACACCATATATTTT. It translates to CAWSHMPGALYSGNTIYF.

The V gene is TRBV3-1, the J gene TRBJ1-1; D is perhaps TRBD1 (6 bases). The CDR3 is 14 residues long. Germline loops: CDR1 LGHDT, CDR2 YNNKEL (reference sequence). The germline V and J ends were trimmed by 5 bases and 1 base, with 11 bases remaining between them. DNA of the CDR3: TGTGCCAGCAGCACCGAGGACAGGAACACTGAAGCTTTCTTT. The encoded protein is CASSTEDRNTEAFF.